The entry below gives a single T cell receptor beta chain sequence along with its context. The data stem from a study of cytomegalovirus exposure and HLA in healthy donors. PCR primers comprised 60 Vbeta and 13 Jbeta primers. Sequencing was performed with immunoSEQ multiplex PCR; in TCRdb, only in-frame clones are kept and a portion is missing. Counted here are over 100,000 clones, approximately 81% occurring once; the ten biggest clones make up around 2.1%. In germline, CDR1 is MGHRA, CDR2 YSYEKL. V shed 2 bases and J 7 bases; nucleotides not matched to a gene: 7. This CDR3 is built from 15 residues.

This clonotype originated in a woman in her twenties or thirties in good health and CMV-seronegative. The V call is TRBV4-1, the J call TRBJ2-7, with 11 bases lining up with TRBD2. Sequenced: PBMCs. CDR3 amino acids: CASSQRLAGGREQYF. The CDR3 DNA follows: TGCGCCAGCAGCCAACGGTTAGCGGGAGGGAGGGAGCAGTACTTC.